This T cell receptor beta chain was sequenced for a study of metastatic and nonmetastatic thyroid tumors. For the study at large: Malignant and benign thyroid patients had repertoires compared in peripheral blood and tumor or nodule tissue. General study results and limits: The reported finding was significantly higher TCR beta diversity in malignant thyroid tumors relative to benign nodules, in blood and tumor.

This clone was recorded a few times. Its specificity is unknown. One base away lies a much larger clone, so this may be a sequencing read error. Original analysis: Using the CDR3 differences seen across clinicopathological groups, the authors built a distant-metastasis classifier for papillary thyroid cancer, which was meant to discriminate distant-metastatic patients. Using MiXCR, TCRdb reanalyzed the PCR reads. The V and J calls, along with clone size, are taken from TCRdb and not from the paper's own processing. The data contain about 92,000 clones, under 15% of them seen just once; the ten biggest clones take up 3.6%. CDR3 length equals 14 residues. Germline loops: CDR1 SGHRS, CDR2 YFSETQ. Each patient went into thyroid surgery without having received any treatment.

Sequenced sample: blood. This sequence joins TRBV5-1 and TRBJ1-1, with TRBD1 identical over 8 bases. This TCR derives from a female donor with papillary thyroid cancer or a benign thyroid nodule (not recorded which). Some clones in this sample may be carry-over from other donors' samples. CDR3 sequence (DNA): TGCGCCAGCAGTCGGACAGGGTTGAACACTGAATCTTTCTTT. This translates into CASSRTGLNTESFF.